The clone carrying this T cell receptor beta chain was observed a few times. Its antigen is unknown. Each replicate PCR on the sorted subsets used 200 to 250 ng DNA (roughly 30,000 T cell genomes). Profiling relied on immunoSEQ multiplex PCR, and the TCRdb table lists in-frame clones only, not all of them. The sample carries approximately 2.4 million clones, almost 96% recorded once. These data belong to a study of shared clonotypes between healthy human individuals. Study as a whole: Researchers drew samples from two women and a few men aged 18 to 49. Each donor's CD8 memory used one plate, CD8 naive two, each CD4 subset three.

The V gene lost 0 bases and the J gene lost 7 bases, with 11 bases spanning the gap. The CDR3 loop spans 15 amino acids. From germline, CDR1 is SGHRS and CDR2 YFSETQ. Findings and caveats of the study: A few donors held about 5% of naive CD4 clonotypes in common.

The sequencing input was naive CD4+ T cells sorted from blood. Subset in this sample: CD45RA+ positively selected. This clonotype was sampled from a man aged 18 to 30 in good health. The chain recombines TRBV5-1 with TRBJ1-6; no reliable D call. CDR3 nucleotides: TGCGCCAGCAGCTTGGACGGACTACAAAATTCACCCCTCCACTTT. Translated, it gives CASSLDGLQNSPLHF.